The 12 T cell receptor beta chains listed next were all sequenced from one sample in a study of blood T cell repertoires in COVID-19. Clones were read by immunoSEQ multiplex PCR, and TCRdb kept only the in-frame ones, dropping some. This sample carries 200,000 to 300,000 clones, about four fifths of them seen once, and the ten largest clones take under 5%. The sequenced material came from peripheral blood. The receptors were gathered from a man aged 45-65 years with acute or convalescent COVID-19.

This rearrangement joins TRBV6-5 to TRBJ1-5; TRBD1 matches at 8 bases. CDR1 and CDR2 from the germline V gene are MNHEY and SVGAGI. This CDR3 has 15 residues. After removal of 5 bases from V and 2 bases from J, the junction contained 5 bases not matched to a gene. The CDR3 nucleotides are TGTGCCAGCAGTATTCCACAGGGGGGCAATCAGCCCCAGCATTTT. Translated, it gives CASSIPQGGNQPQHF.

The chain is built from TRBV2 and TRBJ1-2, with D perhaps TRBD1 (6 bases). The CDR3 covers 15 residues. The V end lost 7 bases, the J end lost 0 bases, and 15 bases lay between the germline ends. CDR1 SNHLY and CDR2 FYNNEI come from the germline V gene. DNA for the CDR3: TGTGCCAGCACCCGAGGGGGGGCAGCTAACTATGGCTACACCTTC. Translated: CASTRGGAANYGYTF. Complete variable domain (other parts from reference TRBV2 and TRBJ1-2): EPEVTQTPSHQVTQMGQEVILRCVPISNHLYFYWYRQILGQKVEFLVSFYNNEISEKSEIFDDQFSVERPDGSNFTLKIRSTKLEDSAMYFCASTRGGAANYGYTFGSGTRLTVV.

This chain connects TRBV6-1 to TRBJ1-3, with TRBD1 matching over 7 bases. Germline trimming cut 1 base from V and 0 bases from J; bases unmatched to any gene: 0. Looked up from germline, CDR1 is MNHNS and CDR2 is SASEGT. The CDR3 runs 15 residues. CDR3 sequence (DNA): TGTGCCAGCAGTGAAGACAGGGGCTCTGGAAACACCATATATTTT. Translation: CASSEDRGSGNTIYF.

The genes are TRBV5-4 and TRBJ2-1; 8 bases line up with TRBD2. The length of the CDR3 is 15 residues. J was trimmed by 3 bases and V by 2 bases; bases with no gene match: 4. The germline V gene has CDR1 SGHNT and CDR2 YYREEE (reference sequence). CDR3 nucleotides: TGTGCCAGCAGCTTTGAGCGGGAGTTCTACAATGAGCAGTTCTTC. It codes for CASSFEREFYNEQFF.

The chain has TRBV4-2 and TRBJ2-3; 9 bases map to TRBD2. Germline V gives CDR1 LGHNA, CDR2 YNFKEQ. This CDR3 is built from 17 residues. V was pared by 0 bases and J by 3 bases, with 7 bases of the junction left unmatched. The chain's CDR3 is CASSQDAALAGTDTQYF. Here the CDR3 DNA reads TGTGCCAGCAGCCAAGATGCGGCGCTAGCGGGGACAGATACGCAGTATTTT.

As regards this clone: The sample carries other DNA sequences with the same CDR3. The chain combines TRBV3-1 (or the pseudogene TRBV3-2) with TRBJ1-3, with D hard to call. Trimming removed 6 bases from V and 0 bases from J, with 9 bases in between. CDR1 and CDR2 (germline): LGHDT, YNNKEL (reference sequence). This CDR3 region has 14 residues. The CDR3 DNA follows: TGTGCCAGCAGTGTAACAGCCTCTGGAAACACCATATATTTT. Protein: CASSVTASGNTIYF.

The rearrangement links TRBV5-1 to TRBJ2-5, with 9 bases identical to TRBD2. This CDR3 contains 15 residues. The trim removed 1 base at V and 5 bases at J, leaving 6 bases unmatched. CDR1 is SGHRS, CDR2 YFSETQ, per germline. CDR3: CASSLSLAGGETQYF. The DNA of the CDR3 is TGCGCCAGCAGCTTGAGCCTCGCGGGGGGGGAGACCCAGTACTTC.

The table lists this clone with a few counts. This rearrangement joins TRBV6-5 to TRBJ1-2, with unresolved D. Germline CDR1 and CDR2: MNHEY and SVGAGI. V dropped 0 bases and J dropped 8 bases, with 13 bases sitting between them. CDR3 length: 14 residues. The CDR3 DNA reads TGTGCCAGCAGTTACTCAAGAATGTTAACAGGCTACACCTTC. The encoded protein is CASSYSRMLTGYTF.

The sample holds one count of this clone. V is TRBV19 and J is TRBJ2-7, with TRBD1 matching over 7 bases. V gave up 4 bases and J gave up 1 base; unmatched junction bases: 4. CDR1 and CDR2 from the germline V gene are LNHDA and SQIVND (reference sequence). The CDR3 is 14 amino acids. The CDR3 DNA sequence: TGTGCCAGTAGTACTGCGACAGGGTCCTACGAGCAGTACTTC. Translating gives CASSTATGSYEQYF.

J is TRBJ2-2 and V is TRBV30; D is perhaps TRBD2 (5 bases). Trimming took 1 base from V and 6 from J, leaving 12 bases between them. The germline V gene encodes CDR1 GTSNPN and CDR2 SVGIG (reference sequence). The length of the CDR3 is 14 residues. The CDR3 nucleotides are TGTGCCTGGAGTGATGGGAGATTCCCCGGGGAGCTGTTTTTT. This translates into CAWSDGRFPGELFF.

This clone was detected a few times. The chain is built from TRBV7-2 and TRBJ2-2; TRBD2 agrees at 10 bases. J was trimmed by 3 bases and V by 6 bases; bases with no gene match: 4. CDR3 length equals 15 residues. Germline CDR1 SGHTA, CDR2 FQGNSA. In nucleotides, the CDR3 is TGTGCCAGCAGGGTAGCGGGAGGCGACACCGGGGAGCTGTTTTTT. Translation: CASRVAGGDTGELFF.

This chain joins TRBV27 and TRBJ1-5; no clear D. Trimming stripped 0 bases from V and 9 bases from J, with 9 bases between. CDR3 length: 13 amino acids. Germline V gene sequence: CDR1 MNHEY, CDR2 SMNVEV (reference sequence). CDR3 DNA: TGTGCCAGCAGTTTATCGTTCCGGTGGCCCCAGCATTTT. Translated, it gives CASSLSFRWPQHF.